The 30 T cell receptor beta chains in this list originate from one sample, sequenced in a study of Graves' ophthalmopathy and Graves' hyperthyroidism. Transcripts of RNA were the source for amplifying TCR beta CDR3 regions. Second-round multiplex PCR came after a first-round RT-PCR that employed HTBI primers. TCRdb independently ran MiXCR on the multiplex PCR reads; one entry per CDR3 protein. The sample has approximately 460,000 distinct CDR3 sequences; 13% to 15% are singletons. The sequenced sample consisted of blood. Source of these receptors: a woman aged 25-40 years with Graves' ophthalmopathy.

This clonotype has ten or more counts. This chain links TRBV19 with TRBJ2-7, with 8 bases fitting TRBD2. This CDR3 region has 14 residues. CDR1 is LNHDA, CDR2 SQIVND, per germline (reference sequence). The J segment lost 3 bases and the V segment lost 3 bases, leaving 4 bases of the junction unmatched. The chain's CDR3 is CASSIAGGHYEQYF. CDR3 bases: TGTGCCAGTAGTATCGCGGGGGGTCACTACGAGCAGTACTTC.

This clonotype was recorded at least ten times. This chain uses TRBV6-5 with TRBJ2-5; the D is unclear. The germline V gene has CDR1 MNHEY and CDR2 SVGAGI. The CDR3 has 13 residues. Trimming left V 5 bases short and J 2 bases short, with 9 bases between. The CDR3 DNA reads as TGTGCCAGCAGTAGACTGTATCAAGAGACCCAGTACTTC. Its protein product is CASSRLYQETQYF.

This clonotype was observed at least ten times. V gene TRBV12-3 or TRBV12-4 combines with J gene TRBJ1-3; 8 nucleotides match TRBD1. The length of the CDR3 is 16 residues. Unmatched junction bases numbered 5, after V lost 4 bases and J lost 0 bases. For the CDR3, the DNA is TGTGCCAGCAGTTGGGGACAGGCCTACTCTGGAAACACCATATATTTT. The encoded protein is CASSWGQAYSGNTIYF.

This CDR3 is CASSPAGGEGRYEQYF. CDR3 bases: TGTGCCAGCAGTCCGGCAGGGGGCGAGGGGCGCTACGAGCAGTACTTC. The chain links TRBV6-1 to TRBJ2-7; 8 bases line up with TRBD1. From germline, CDR1 is MNHNS and CDR2 SASEGT. This CDR3 has 16 residues. V shed 5 bases and J 3 bases; nucleotides not matched to a gene: 12.

This clonotype was observed at least ten times. This chain joins TRBV12-3 or TRBV12-4 and TRBJ2-5, with TRBD2 identical over 9 bases. Losses at the gene ends were 1 base for V and 5 bases for J; bases not matched to a gene: 11. The CDR3 length is 17 residues. CDR3 residues: CASSLGVSGGPGETQYF. The CDR3 bases are TGTGCCAGCAGTTTAGGAGTTAGCGGGGGCCCCGGGGAGACCCAGTACTTC.

The sample holds a few counts of this clonotype. This rearrangement joins TRBV7-9 to TRBJ2-7; 14 bases map to TRBD2. Germline lookup yields CDR1 SEHNR and CDR2 FQNEAQ (reference sequence). V shed 5 bases and J 6 bases; nucleotides not matched to a gene: 6. The CDR3 is 15 residues long. CDR3 sequence reads: CASSPRTSGRLEQYF. CDR3 bases: TGTGCCAGCAGCCCGCGGACTAGCGGGAGGCTCGAGCAGTACTTC.

This clonotype was recorded at least ten times. At one end the junction does not follow the germline gene, possibly because of a read error. The chain combines TRBV7-6 with TRBJ2-7; D may be TRBD1 or TRBD2 (5 bases each). The germline CDR1 and CDR2 sequences are SGHVS and FNYEAQ. The CDR3 totals 14 residues. CDR3 DNA: TGTGCCAACAGCATCCGGGACGGTCGTGGCGAGCAATACTTC. It yields the protein CANSIRDGRGEQYF.

This clonotype was observed a handful of times. The V gene is TRBV6-2 or TRBV6-3, the J gene TRBJ2-5, with D possibly matching TRBD1 (6 bases). Trimming pared 6 bases from V and 2 bases from J, leaving 16 bases between. CDR3 size: 15 residues. Per the germline V gene, CDR1 is MNHEY and CDR2 is SVGEGT. CDR3 nucleotides: TGTGCCAGCAGCCCCACCCGACAGGTTCAAGAGACCCAGTACTTC. Its protein product is CASSPTRQVQETQYF.

There are many counts of this clonotype. V usage is TRBV11-2 and J usage is TRBJ2-2; no definite D call. The V end was cut by 1 base, the J end by 9 bases, with 15 bases between. Germline values: CDR1 SGHAT, CDR2 FQNNGV. CDR3 size: 15 residues. CDR3 in DNA: TGTGCCAGCAGCTTAGGCGGTGTTAGTGGAAGGGAGCTGTTTTTT. Translating gives CASSLGGVSGRELFF.

This clonotype was counted many times. V usage is TRBV29-1 and J usage is TRBJ2-7; 10 positions match TRBD2. Germline CDR1 and CDR2: SQVTM and ANQGSEA. The CDR3 contains 17 residues. Trimming removed 2 bases from V and 0 bases from J; junction bases left unmatched: 10. The CDR3 is CSVEWASGSPLSYEQYF. The CDR3 DNA is TGCAGCGTTGAATGGGCTAGCGGGAGTCCCCTCTCCTACGAGCAGTACTTC.

The genes are TRBV3-1 and TRBJ2-7; 10 bases are a match to TRBD2. Germline V gene sequence: CDR1 LGHDT, CDR2 YNNKEL (reference sequence). CDR3 length: 15 residues. Trimming cost V 3 bases and J 6 bases; bases outside gene matches: 8. The CDR3 protein is CASSHGAGGHIEQYF. The CDR3 nucleotides read TGTGCCAGCAGCCACGGAGCGGGAGGGCACATCGAGCAGTACTTC.

V gene TRBV9 combines with J gene TRBJ2-5; 13 bases are a match to TRBD2. Trimming took 4 bases from V and 2 from J; bases not matched to a gene: 5. CDR1 is SGDLS, CDR2 YYNGEE, per germline. The CDR3 is 16 amino acids. The CDR3 DNA sequence: TGTGCCAGCAGCCCCCGGACTAGCGGGGGACAAGAGACCCAGTACTTC. It specifies CASSPRTSGGQETQYF. The variable domain in full, completed from reference TRBV9 and TRBJ2-5, reads DSGVTQTPKHLITATGQRVTLRCSPRSGDLSVYWYQQSLDQGLQFLIQYYNGEERAKGNILERFSAQQFPDLHSELNLSSLELGDSALYFCASSPRTSGGQETQYFGPGTRLLVL.

This clonotype has a count of ten or more. The rearrangement joins TRBV10-3 to TRBJ1-6; 7 nucleotides line up with TRBD1. The V and J ends lost 3 bases and 5 bases, in that order; junction bases with no gene match: 4. CDR1 is ENHRY and CDR2 is SYGVKD in the germline V gene. This CDR3 comprises 15 residues. Written as DNA, the CDR3 is TGTGCCATCAGTGAACGGGGACAGCATAATTCACCCCTCCACTTT. Translated, it gives CAISERGQHNSPLHF.

There are many counts of this clonotype. The CDR3 bases are TGTGCCACCAGCAGAGGGGGACTAGCGGGAGTGTCCGGGGAGCTGTTTTTT. It encodes CATSRGGLAGVSGELFF. The chain employs TRBV15 and TRBJ2-2; 14 nucleotides match TRBD2. Germline CDR1 is LNHNV and CDR2 is YYDKDF (reference sequence). The CDR3 sequence is 17 residues long. The ends lost 1 base at V and 6 bases at J; junction bases unmatched: 4.

This clonotype has ten or more counts. The chain is built from TRBV29-1 and TRBJ2-7; D remains unclear. V lost 1 base to trimming and J lost 4 bases, with 14 bases between them. Germline CDR1 reads SQVTM; CDR2 reads ANQGSEA. This CDR3 region has 14 residues. The CDR3 sequence: CSVEVSPVTYEQYF. The CDR3 nucleotides read TGCAGCGTTGAAGTTTCCCCGGTTACTTACGAGCAGTACTTC.

For this clonotype: Here the CDR3 omits its conserved ending phenylalanine or tryptophan, so a read error is the likely source. The V call is TRBV6-1, the J call TRBJ2-7, with 7 nucleotides matching TRBD1. Germline loops: CDR1 MNHNS, CDR2 SASEGT. This CDR3 region has 13 residues. With V trimmed by 2 bases and J by 6 bases, 4 bases remained unmatched. CDR3 sequence: CASSESRTGEQYL. CDR3 bases: TGTGCCAGCAGTGAATCCAGGACAGGCGAGCAGTACCTC.

This clonotype was detected ten times or more. The rearrangement uses TRBV19 and TRBJ1-2; D ambiguous. V lost 1 base, J lost 4 bases, and 10 bases lay in between. This CDR3 has 14 amino acids. Germline V lookup: CDR1 LNHDA, CDR2 SQIVND (reference sequence). CDR3 residues: CASSIAGRSYGYTF. The CDR3 nucleotides read TGTGCCAGTAGTATAGCGGGCCGCAGCTATGGCTACACCTTC.

This clonotype was detected many times. The chain employs TRBV6-5 and TRBJ2-7; D might be TRBD2 (5 bases). The CDR3 has 14 residues. Germline CDR1 reads MNHEY; CDR2 reads SVGAGI. The V end lost 0 bases, the J end lost 4 bases, and 10 bases lay between the germline ends. CDR3 DNA sequence: TGTGCCAGCAGTTACTCGGAGGCCTTGTACGAGCAGTACTTC. It encodes CASSYSEALYEQYF.

V is TRBV30 and J is TRBJ2-7, with D unresolved. V gave up 4 bases and J gave up 6 bases, with 13 bases separating them. Germline V CDR1 and CDR2: GTSNPN, SVGIG (reference sequence). There are 12 residues in the CDR3. CDR3 sequence: CAWIPTMGEQYF. The CDR3 DNA is TGTGCCTGGATTCCTACTATGGGCGAGCAGTACTTC.

This clonotype appeared many times. This chain links TRBV11-2 with TRBJ2-5, with TRBD1 matching over 10 bases. The J segment lost 3 bases and the V segment lost 4 bases, leaving 8 bases of the junction unmatched. The CDR3 sequence is 16 residues long. The germline gives CDR1 SGHAT, CDR2 FQNNGV. The CDR3 spells CASSSPRTGGEETQYF. As DNA, the CDR3 is TGTGCCAGCAGCTCACCCAGGACAGGGGGGGAAGAGACCCAGTACTTC.

The chain couples TRBV6-1 to TRBJ1-1, with a possible D match to TRBD1 (6 bases). Germline-derived CDR1 and CDR2 are MNHNS and SASEGT. V lost 9 bases to trimming and J lost 6 bases, with 17 bases between them. The CDR3 is 13 residues long. The CDR3 DNA follows: TGTGCCAGTAAACTTACAGGGTCGGCTGAAGCTTTCTTT. Protein: CASKLTGSAEAFF.

The rearrangement links TRBV6-5 to TRBJ2-2, with TRBD2 matching 10 bases. The CDR3 contains 17 residues. CDR1 is MNHEY and CDR2 is SVGAGI in the germline V gene. Unmatched junction bases numbered 9, after V lost 4 bases and J lost 4 bases. CDR3 region: CASSLRAGGPITGELFF. CDR3 nucleotide sequence: TGTGCCAGCAGTTTGCGAGCGGGGGGGCCGATCACCGGGGAGCTGTTTTTT.

The table lists this clonotype with many counts. The gene calls are TRBV6-5 and TRBJ1-2, with a possible D match to TRBD1 (5 bases). This CDR3 is 15 amino acids long. V was clipped by 2 bases and J by 3 bases, with 13 bases between them. The germline V gene encodes CDR1 MNHEY and CDR2 SVGAGI. In DNA, the CDR3 is TGTGCCAGCAGTTACGGGGGACCAGGGTACTATGGCTACACCTTC. It is translated as CASSYGGPGYYGYTF.

This clonotype has at least ten counts. The genes are TRBV9 and TRBJ2-7, with 13 bases lining up with TRBD2. The V gene end was trimmed by 2 bases and the J gene end by 2 bases; junction bases not matched to a gene: 1. Germline CDR1 and CDR2: SGDLS and YYNGEE. This CDR3 is 15 amino acids long. CDR3 in DNA: TGTGCCAGCAGCGTCGGACTAGCGGGAGCCTACGAGCAGTACTTC. It translates to CASSVGLAGAYEQYF.

The table lists this clonotype with many counts. V usage is TRBV28 and J usage is TRBJ1-1; D not resolved. V dropped 8 bases and J dropped 7 bases, with 14 bases sitting between them. Germline V gene sequence: CDR1 MDHEN, CDR2 SYDVKM. This CDR3 has 12 amino acids. The CDR3 sequence is CASGPNRGEAFF. CDR3 nucleotides: TGTGCCAGCGGGCCGAATCGGGGTGAAGCTTTCTTT. Based on the CDR3 plus reference TRBV28 and TRBJ1-1, the full variable domain is DVKVTQSSRYLVKRTGEKVFLECVQDMDHENMFWYRQDPGLGLRLIYFSYDVKMKEKGDIPEGYSVSREKKERFSLILESASTNQTSMYLCASGPNRGEAFFGQGTRLTVV.

The chain couples TRBV7-8 to TRBJ2-5, with a tentative D call TRBD1 (6 bases). This CDR3 is 15 amino acids long. Between the trimmed V and J ends, which lost 5 bases and 8 bases, there was a span of 21 bases. Germline CDR1 and CDR2: SGHVS and FQNEAQ. The CDR3 sequence: CASSVRTAPEGTQYF. The CDR3 DNA reads as TGTGCCAGCAGCGTAAGGACAGCTCCCGAGGGAACCCAGTACTTC.

This clonotype has at least ten counts. This chain joins TRBV5-1 and TRBJ2-3; unclear D gene. Germline-derived CDR1 and CDR2 are SGHRS and YFSETQ. Trimming took off 3 bases at V and 0 bases at J, with 5 bases between the two ends. This CDR3 comprises 13 residues. CDR3 protein: CASSSDSTDTQYF. DNA for the CDR3: TGCGCCAGCAGCTCAGATAGCACAGATACGCAGTATTTT.

There are many counts of this clonotype. This chain connects TRBV28 to TRBJ2-6, with a tentative D call TRBD2 (6 bases). This CDR3 has 19 residues. V dropped 8 bases and J dropped 0 bases, with 23 bases sitting between them. Germline CDR1 reads MDHEN; CDR2 reads SYDVKM. CDR3 nucleotides: TGTGCCAGCTCCCGTAGGCGGAGGGTGGTTAACTCTGGGGCCAACGTCCTGACTTTC. This codes for CASSRRRRVVNSGANVLTF.

The sample holds many counts of this clonotype. The J gene is TRBJ1-5, the V gene TRBV7-3; D not resolved. This CDR3 region has 13 residues. The germline V and J ends were trimmed by 0 bases and 10 bases, with 10 bases remaining between them. The germline V gene encodes CDR1 SGHTA and CDR2 FQGTGA. This CDR3 reads CASSLTPRAPQHF. The CDR3 DNA is TGTGCCAGCAGCTTAACACCCCGGGCCCCCCAGCATTTT.

This clonotype has ten or more counts. The chain uses TRBV11-2 and TRBJ2-5; 13 nucleotides align to TRBD2. Germline loops: CDR1 SGHAT, CDR2 FQNNGV. The CDR3 length is 19 residues. V was pared by 5 bases and J by 5 bases, with 17 bases of the junction left unmatched. CDR3 nucleotides: TGTGCCAGCAGCCCAACGAGACCCTACGGACTAGCGGGGGTGGAGACCCAGTACTTC. It specifies CASSPTRPYGLAGVETQYF. Full variable domain (remainder filled in from reference TRBV11-2 and TRBJ2-5): EAGVAQSPRYKIIEKRQSVAFWCNPISGHATLYWYQQILGQGPKLLIQFQNNGVVDDSQLPKDRFSAERLKGVDSTLKIQPAKLEDSAVYLCASSPTRPYGLAGVETQYFGPGTRLLVL.